The 10 T cell receptor beta chains given below trace back to one sample, sequenced in a study of blood T cell repertoires in COVID-19. This table comes from immunoSEQ multiplex PCR, and its TCRdb copy is limited to in-frame clones, with some not included. The data contain some 210,000 clones, roughly 88% of them seen just once; the ten biggest clones take up about 6.6%. The material sequenced was peripheral blood. These TCRs come from a woman between 40 and 50 years old who had recovered from COVID-19.

The V gene is TRBV30, the J gene TRBJ2-4; 8 bases are shared with TRBD2. There are 13 residues in the CDR3. CDR1 GTSNPN and CDR2 SVGIG come from the germline V gene (reference sequence). The CDR3 region is CASYFGAGGIQYF. DNA of the CDR3: TGTGCGTCTTATTTTGGGGCGGGGGGCATTCAGTACTTC.

This chain joins TRBV6-5 and TRBJ1-1; 10 nucleotides line up with TRBD1. The trim removed 4 bases at V and 4 bases at J, leaving 6 bases unmatched. The CDR3 extends over 15 amino acids. CDR1 MNHEY and CDR2 SVGAGI come from the germline V gene. The CDR3 spells CASSSEGQGTTEAFF. The DNA for the CDR3 is TGTGCCAGCAGTTCCGAGGGACAGGGGACCACTGAAGCTTTCTTT.

The chain joins TRBV6-5 to TRBJ2-7, with unresolved D. Germline loops: CDR1 MNHEY, CDR2 SVGAGI. CDR3 length: 14 amino acids. With 0 bases removed from V and 5 bases from J, the gap between germline ends came to 11 bases. The CDR3 region is CASSYSYGGHEQYF. The CDR3 nucleotides read TGTGCCAGCAGTTACTCGTACGGCGGCCACGAGCAGTACTTC.

The rearrangement links TRBV2 to TRBJ2-7; D perhaps matches TRBD1 (6 bases). Germline CDR1 SNHLY, CDR2 FYNNEI. CDR3 length equals 14 residues. V lost 4 bases and J 2 bases, leaving 12 bases between the germline ends. CDR3 loop: CASSVPRGTYEQYF. In nucleotides, the CDR3 is TGTGCCAGCAGTGTCCCCAGGGGAACCTACGAGCAGTACTTC. Variable domain in full (rest from reference TRBV2 and TRBJ2-7): EPEVTQTPSHQVTQMGQEVILRCVPISNHLYFYWYRQILGQKVEFLVSFYNNEISEKSEIFDDQFSVERPDGSNFTLKIRSTKLEDSAMYFCASSVPRGTYEQYFGPGTRLTVT.

The V call is TRBV6-2 or TRBV6-3, the J call TRBJ2-7, with 10 bases identical to TRBD2. The CDR3 totals 16 residues. Germline assignment: CDR1 MNHEY and CDR2 SVGEGT. J lost 3 bases, V lost 6 bases, and 11 bases had no gene match. The CDR3 coding sequence is TGTGCCAGCAGCCCTCTGCTAGCGGGAGCCCGCTACGAGCAGTACTTC. Translating it yields CASSPLLAGARYEQYF.

The chain has TRBV6-5 and TRBJ2-3; 11 nucleotides agree with TRBD2. The J segment lost 1 base and the V segment lost 8 bases, leaving 5 bases of the junction unmatched. Germline V gene lookup returns CDR1 MNHEY and CDR2 SVGAGI. The CDR3 sequence is 15 residues long. CDR3 region: CASGGTSGRTDTQYF. CDR3 bases: TGTGCCAGCGGCGGGACTAGCGGCCGCACAGATACGCAGTATTTT.

The chain is built from TRBV7-2 and TRBJ2-1; TRBD2 matches 8 bases. The CDR3 is 15 residues long. Germline values: CDR1 SGHTA, CDR2 FQGNSA. The J segment lost 7 bases and the V segment lost 5 bases, leaving 10 bases of the junction unmatched. The CDR3 sequence: CASSIGRALENEQFF. The CDR3 region has the DNA TGTGCCAGCAGCATCGGGAGGGCCTTGGAAAATGAGCAGTTCTTC. Full variable domain (missing parts from reference TRBV7-2 and TRBJ2-1): GAGVSQSPSNKVTEKGKDVELRCDPISGHTALYWYRQSLGQGLEFLIYFQGNSAPDKSGLPSDRFSAERTGGSVSTLTIQRTQQEDSAVYLCASSIGRALENEQFFGPGTRLTVL.

The gene calls are TRBV19 and TRBJ2-2, with D possibly being TRBD2 (5 bases). Germline V gene lookup returns CDR1 LNHDA and CDR2 SQIVND (reference sequence). V was shortened by 8 bases and J by 7 bases, with 23 bases between the two germline ends. CDR3 size: 16 residues. CDR3 in DNA: TGTGCCAGTGGGGAGCGAGACCACTCAGGCGTCGGGGAGCTGTTTTTT. Protein sequence: CASGERDHSGVGELFF.

The chain joins TRBV6-5 to TRBJ2-7; 7 nucleotides match TRBD2. In germline, CDR1 is MNHEY, CDR2 SVGAGI. V trimming: 0 bases; J trimming: 3 bases; junction bases outside the gene matches: 8. The CDR3 consists of 16 residues. CDR3 loop: CASSYSSSGTFYEQYF. The CDR3 coding sequence is TGTGCCAGCAGTTACTCGTCCAGCGGGACCTTCTACGAGCAGTACTTC.

The V and J genes are TRBV6-6 and TRBJ1-3, with no clear D. Trimming stripped 7 bases from V and 1 base from J, with 8 bases between. The CDR3 runs to 13 residues. Germline CDR1 MNHNY, CDR2 SVGAGI (reference sequence). CDR3 residues: CASTPRSGNTIYF. CDR3 DNA sequence: TGTGCCAGCACTCCCCGGTCTGGAAACACCATATATTTT.